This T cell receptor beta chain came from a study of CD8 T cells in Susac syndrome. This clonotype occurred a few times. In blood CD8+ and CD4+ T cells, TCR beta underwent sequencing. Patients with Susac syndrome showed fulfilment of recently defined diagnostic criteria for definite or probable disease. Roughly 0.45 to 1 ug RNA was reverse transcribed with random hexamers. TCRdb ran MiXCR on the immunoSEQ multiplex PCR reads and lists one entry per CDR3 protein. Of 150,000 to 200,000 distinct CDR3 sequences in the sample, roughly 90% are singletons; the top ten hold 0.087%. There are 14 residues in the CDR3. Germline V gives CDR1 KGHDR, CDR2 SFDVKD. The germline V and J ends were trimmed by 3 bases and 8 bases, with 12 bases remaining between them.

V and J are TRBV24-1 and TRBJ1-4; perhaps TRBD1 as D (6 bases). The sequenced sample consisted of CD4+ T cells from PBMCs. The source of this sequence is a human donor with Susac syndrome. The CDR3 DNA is TGTGCCACCAGTGATCACAGGGTCGGGGAAAAACTGTTTTTT. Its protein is CATSDHRVGEKLFF.